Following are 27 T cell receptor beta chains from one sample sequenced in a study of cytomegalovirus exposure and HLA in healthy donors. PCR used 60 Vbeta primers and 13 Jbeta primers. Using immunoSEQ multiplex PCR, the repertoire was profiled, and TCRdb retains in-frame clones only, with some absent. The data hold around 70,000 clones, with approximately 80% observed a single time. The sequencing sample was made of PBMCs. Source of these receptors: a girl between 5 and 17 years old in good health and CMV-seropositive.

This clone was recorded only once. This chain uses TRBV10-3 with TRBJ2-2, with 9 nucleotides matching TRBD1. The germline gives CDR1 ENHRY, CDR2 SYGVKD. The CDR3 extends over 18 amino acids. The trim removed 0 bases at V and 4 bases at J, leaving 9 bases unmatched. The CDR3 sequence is CAISESMWDRVSTGELFF. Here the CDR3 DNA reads TGTGCCATCAGTGAGTCTATGTGGGACAGGGTCTCCACCGGGGAGCTGTTTTTT.

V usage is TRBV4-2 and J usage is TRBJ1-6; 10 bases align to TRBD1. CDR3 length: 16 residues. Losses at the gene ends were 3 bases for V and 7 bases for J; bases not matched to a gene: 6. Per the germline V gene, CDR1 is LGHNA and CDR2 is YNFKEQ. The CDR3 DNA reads TGTGCCAGCAGCCAGCGGGACAGGGGACCCAATTCACCCCTCCACTTT. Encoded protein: CASSQRDRGPNSPLHF.

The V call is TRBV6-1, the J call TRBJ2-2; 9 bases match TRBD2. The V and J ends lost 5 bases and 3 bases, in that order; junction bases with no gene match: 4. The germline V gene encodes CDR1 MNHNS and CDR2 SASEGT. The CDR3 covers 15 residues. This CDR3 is CASSLRTSDTGELFF. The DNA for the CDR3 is TGTGCCAGCAGTTTACGGACTAGCGACACCGGGGAGCTGTTTTTT.

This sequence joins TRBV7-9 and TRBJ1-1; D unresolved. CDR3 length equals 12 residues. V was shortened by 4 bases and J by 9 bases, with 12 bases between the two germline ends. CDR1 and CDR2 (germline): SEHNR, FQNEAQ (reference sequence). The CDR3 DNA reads TGTGCCAGCAGCTCTGGGGAGTCTAAAGCTTTCTTT. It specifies CASSSGESKAFF. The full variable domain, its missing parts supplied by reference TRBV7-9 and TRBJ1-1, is DTGVSQNPRHKITKRGQNVTFRCDPISEHNRLYWYRQTLGQGPEFLTYFQNEAQLEKSRLLSDRFSAERPKGSFSTLEIQRTEQGDSAMYLCASSSGESKAFFGQGTRLTVV.

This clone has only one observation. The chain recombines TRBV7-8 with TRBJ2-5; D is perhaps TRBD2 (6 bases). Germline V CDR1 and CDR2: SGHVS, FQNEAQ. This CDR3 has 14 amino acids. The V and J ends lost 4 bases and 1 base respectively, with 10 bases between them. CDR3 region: CASSSGGAQETQYF. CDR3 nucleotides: TGTGCCAGCAGCTCCGGGGGAGCCCAAGAGACCCAGTACTTC.

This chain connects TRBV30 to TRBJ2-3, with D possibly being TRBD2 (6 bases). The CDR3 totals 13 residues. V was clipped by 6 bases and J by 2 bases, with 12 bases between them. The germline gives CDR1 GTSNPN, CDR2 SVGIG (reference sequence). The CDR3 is CACTGGFTDTQYF. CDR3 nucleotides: TGTGCCTGTACCGGAGGGTTCACAGATACGCAGTATTTT.

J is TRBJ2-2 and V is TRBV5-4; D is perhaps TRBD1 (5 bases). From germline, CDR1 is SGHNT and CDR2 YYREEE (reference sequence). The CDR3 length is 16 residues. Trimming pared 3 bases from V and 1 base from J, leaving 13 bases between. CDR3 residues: CASSSPAGMNTGELFF. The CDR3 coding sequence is TGTGCCAGCAGCTCCCCCGCAGGGATGAACACCGGGGAGCTGTTTTTT.

The CDR3 loop reads CASRTTSQEQYF. The CDR3 DNA reads as TGTGCCAGCAGGACGACTAGTCAGGAGCAGTACTTC. This chain joins TRBV5-6 and TRBJ2-7, with a weak D call TRBD2 (6 bases). The CDR3 is 12 residues long. The V end was cut by 5 bases, the J end by 7 bases, with 13 bases between. Per germline, CDR1 SGHDT and CDR2 YYEEEE.

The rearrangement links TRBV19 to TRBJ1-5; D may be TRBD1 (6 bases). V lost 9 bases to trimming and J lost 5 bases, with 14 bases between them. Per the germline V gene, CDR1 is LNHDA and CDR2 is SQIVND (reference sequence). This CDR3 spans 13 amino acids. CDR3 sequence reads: CASNGQKYQPQHF. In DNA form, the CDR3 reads TGTGCCAGCAATGGACAGAAATATCAGCCCCAGCATTTT.

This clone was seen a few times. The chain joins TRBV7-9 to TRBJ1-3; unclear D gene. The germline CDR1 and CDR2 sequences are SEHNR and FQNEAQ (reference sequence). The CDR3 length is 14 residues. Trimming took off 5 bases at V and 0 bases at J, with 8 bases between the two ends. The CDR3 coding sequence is TGTGCCAGCAGCCACGACACCTCTGGAAACACCATATATTTT. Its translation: CASSHDTSGNTIYF.

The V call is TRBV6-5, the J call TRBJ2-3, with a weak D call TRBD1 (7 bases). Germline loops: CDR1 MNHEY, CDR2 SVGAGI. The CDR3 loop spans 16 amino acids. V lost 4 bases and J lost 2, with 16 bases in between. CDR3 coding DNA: TGTGCCAGCAGTTCAGGGGCGGGACAGAACACAGATACGCAGTATTTT. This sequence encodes CASSSGAGQNTDTQYF.

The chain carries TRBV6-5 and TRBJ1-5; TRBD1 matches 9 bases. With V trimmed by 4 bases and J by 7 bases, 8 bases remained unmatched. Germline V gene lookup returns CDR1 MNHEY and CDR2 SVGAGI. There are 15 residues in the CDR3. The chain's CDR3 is CASSSGTGFGQPQHF. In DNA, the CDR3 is TGTGCCAGCAGTTCCGGGACAGGGTTTGGCCAGCCCCAGCATTTT.

CDR3 protein: CASATSGGAADEQFF. The DNA for the CDR3 is TGTGCCAGCGCGACTAGCGGGGGGGCCGCAGATGAGCAGTTCTTC. The chain links TRBV6-1 to TRBJ2-1; 14 positions match TRBD2. J lost 8 bases, V lost 8 bases, and 8 bases had no gene match. The CDR3 length is 15 residues. Germline values: CDR1 MNHNS, CDR2 SASEGT.

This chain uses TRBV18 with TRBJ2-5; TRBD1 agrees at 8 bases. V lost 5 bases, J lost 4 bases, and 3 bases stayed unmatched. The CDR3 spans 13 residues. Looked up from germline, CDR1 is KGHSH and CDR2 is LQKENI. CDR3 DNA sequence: TGTGCCAGCTCAGCGACAGGGGCAGAGACCCAGTACTTC. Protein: CASSATGAETQYF.

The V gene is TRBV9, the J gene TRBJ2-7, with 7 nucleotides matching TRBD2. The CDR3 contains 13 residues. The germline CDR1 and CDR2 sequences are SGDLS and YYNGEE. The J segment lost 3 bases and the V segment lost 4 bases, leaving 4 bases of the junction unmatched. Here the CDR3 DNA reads TGTGCCAGCAGCTTCACGGGGGGCTACGAGCAGTACTTC. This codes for CASSFTGGYEQYF.

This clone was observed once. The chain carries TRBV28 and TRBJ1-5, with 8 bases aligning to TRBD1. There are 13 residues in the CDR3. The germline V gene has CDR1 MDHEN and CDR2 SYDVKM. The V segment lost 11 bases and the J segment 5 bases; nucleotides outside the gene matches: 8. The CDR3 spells CAGGDRWDQPQHF. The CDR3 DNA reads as TGTGCCGGCGGGGACAGGTGGGATCAGCCCCAGCATTTT.

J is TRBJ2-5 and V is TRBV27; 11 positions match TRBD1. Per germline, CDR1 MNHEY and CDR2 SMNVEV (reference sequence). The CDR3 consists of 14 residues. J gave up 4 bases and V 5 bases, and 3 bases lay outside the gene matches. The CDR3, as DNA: TGTGCCAGCAGTCTGGACAGGGGGCTAGAGACCCAGTACTTC. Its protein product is CASSLDRGLETQYF.

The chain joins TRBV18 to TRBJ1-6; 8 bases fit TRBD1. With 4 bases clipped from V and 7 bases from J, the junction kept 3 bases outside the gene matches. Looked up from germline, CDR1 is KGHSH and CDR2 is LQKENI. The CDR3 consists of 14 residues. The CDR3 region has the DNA TGTGCCAGCTCACATGACAGGGGAAATTCACCCCTCCACTTT. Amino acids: CASSHDRGNSPLHF.

CDR3 nucleotides: TGTGCCAGCAGTCCTCAGGCTGGCAAAAACATTCAGTACTTC. This sequence encodes CASSPQAGKNIQYF. The chain links TRBV6-5 to TRBJ2-4; the D is unclear. The CDR3 runs to 14 residues. Deletions cut 5 bases from V and 3 bases from J, with 11 bases between. Germline assignment: CDR1 MNHEY and CDR2 SVGAGI.

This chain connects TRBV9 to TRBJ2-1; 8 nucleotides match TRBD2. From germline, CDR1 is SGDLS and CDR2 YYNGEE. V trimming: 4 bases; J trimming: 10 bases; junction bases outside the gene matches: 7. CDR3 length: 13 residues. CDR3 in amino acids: CASSTTPGGEQFF. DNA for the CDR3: TGTGCCAGCAGCACCACCCCGGGGGGGGAGCAGTTCTTC.

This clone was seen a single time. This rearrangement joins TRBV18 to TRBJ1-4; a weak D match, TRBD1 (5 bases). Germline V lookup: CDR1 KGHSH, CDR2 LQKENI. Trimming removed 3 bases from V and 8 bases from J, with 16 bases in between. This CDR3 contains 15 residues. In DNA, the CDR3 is TGTGCCAGCTCACCGGTGGGCGGACAATGGGAAAAACTGTTTTTT. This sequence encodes CASSPVGGQWEKLFF.

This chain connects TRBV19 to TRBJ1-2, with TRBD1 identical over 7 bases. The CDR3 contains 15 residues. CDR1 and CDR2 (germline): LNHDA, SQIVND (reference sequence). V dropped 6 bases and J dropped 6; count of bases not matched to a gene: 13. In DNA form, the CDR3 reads TGTGCCAGTAGGGGCAGACCTGACAGGGTCGATGGCTACACCTTC. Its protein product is CASRGRPDRVDGYTF.

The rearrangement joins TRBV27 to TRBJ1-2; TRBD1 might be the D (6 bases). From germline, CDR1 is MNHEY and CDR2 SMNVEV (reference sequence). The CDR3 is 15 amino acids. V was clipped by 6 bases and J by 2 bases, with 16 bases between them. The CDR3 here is CASSPSPGTNYGYTF. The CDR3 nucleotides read TGTGCCAGCAGCCCCTCCCCGGGGACAAACTATGGCTACACCTTC.

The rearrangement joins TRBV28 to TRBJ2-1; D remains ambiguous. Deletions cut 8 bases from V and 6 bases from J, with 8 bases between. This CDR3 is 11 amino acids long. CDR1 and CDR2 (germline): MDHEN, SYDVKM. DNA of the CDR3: TGTGCCAGCCCCCGAGGCAATGAGCAGTTCTTC. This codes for CASPRGNEQFF.

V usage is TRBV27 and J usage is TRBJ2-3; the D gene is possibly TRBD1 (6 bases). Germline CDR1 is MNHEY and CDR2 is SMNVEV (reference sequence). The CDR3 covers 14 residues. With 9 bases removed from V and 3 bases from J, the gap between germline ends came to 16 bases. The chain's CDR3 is CARTGQFGTDTQYF. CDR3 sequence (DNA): TGTGCCAGGACCGGACAGTTTGGGACAGATACGCAGTATTTT.

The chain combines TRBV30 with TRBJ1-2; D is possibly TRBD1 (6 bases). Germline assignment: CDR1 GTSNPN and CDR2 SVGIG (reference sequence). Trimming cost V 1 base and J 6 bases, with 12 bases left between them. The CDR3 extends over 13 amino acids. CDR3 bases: TGTGCCTGGAGTGAGTTTCAGGGGAATGGCTACACCTTC. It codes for CAWSEFQGNGYTF.

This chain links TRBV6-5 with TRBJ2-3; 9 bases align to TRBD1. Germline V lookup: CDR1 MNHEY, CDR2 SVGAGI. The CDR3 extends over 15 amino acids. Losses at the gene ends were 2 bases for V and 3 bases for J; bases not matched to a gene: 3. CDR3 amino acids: CASSYATGGTDTQYF. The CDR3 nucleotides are TGTGCCAGCAGTTACGCGACAGGGGGTACAGATACGCAGTATTTT.